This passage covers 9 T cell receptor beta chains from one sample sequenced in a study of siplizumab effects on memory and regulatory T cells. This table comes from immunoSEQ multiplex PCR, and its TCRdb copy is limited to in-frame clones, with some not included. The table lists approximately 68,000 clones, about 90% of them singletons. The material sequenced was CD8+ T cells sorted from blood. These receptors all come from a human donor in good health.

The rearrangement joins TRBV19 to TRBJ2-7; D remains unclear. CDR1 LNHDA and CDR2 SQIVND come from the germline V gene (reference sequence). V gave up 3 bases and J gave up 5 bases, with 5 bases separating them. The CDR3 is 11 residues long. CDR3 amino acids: CASSMGNEQYF. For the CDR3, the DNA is TGTGCCAGTAGTATGGGCAACGAGCAGTACTTC.

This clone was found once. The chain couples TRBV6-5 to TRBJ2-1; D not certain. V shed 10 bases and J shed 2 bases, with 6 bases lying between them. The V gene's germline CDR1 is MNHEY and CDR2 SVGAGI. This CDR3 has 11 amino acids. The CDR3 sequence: CATMAYNEQFF. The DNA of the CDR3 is TGTGCCACCATGGCCTACAATGAGCAGTTCTTC.

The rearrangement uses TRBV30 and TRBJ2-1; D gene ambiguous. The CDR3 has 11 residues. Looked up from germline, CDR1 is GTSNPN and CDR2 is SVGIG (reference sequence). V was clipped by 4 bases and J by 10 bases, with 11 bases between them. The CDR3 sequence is CAWIIGQEQFF. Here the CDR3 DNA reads TGTGCCTGGATAATTGGGCAGGAGCAGTTCTTC.

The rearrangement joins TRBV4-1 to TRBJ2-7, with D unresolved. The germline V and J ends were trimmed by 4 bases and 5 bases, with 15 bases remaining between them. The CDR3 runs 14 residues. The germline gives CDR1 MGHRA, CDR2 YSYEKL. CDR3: CASSRATHYDEQYF. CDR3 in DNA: TGCGCCAGCAGCCGAGCGACGCATTACGACGAGCAGTACTTC.

CDR3 coding DNA: TGTGCCAGCAGCCCCTGGGACGGGAAGCAGTACTTC. This translates into CASSPWDGKQYF. The chain employs TRBV2 and TRBJ2-7; D may correspond to TRBD1 or TRBD2 (5 bases each). The CDR3 is 12 residues long. The V gene's germline CDR1 is SNHLY and CDR2 FYNNEI. V dropped 6 bases and J dropped 8 bases, with 14 bases sitting between them. The full variable domain, rest sourced from reference TRBV2 and TRBJ2-7, is EPEVTQTPSHQVTQMGQEVILRCVPISNHLYFYWYRQILGQKVEFLVSFYNNEISEKSEIFDDQFSVERPDGSNFTLKIRSTKLEDSAMYFCASSPWDGKQYFGPGTRLTVT.

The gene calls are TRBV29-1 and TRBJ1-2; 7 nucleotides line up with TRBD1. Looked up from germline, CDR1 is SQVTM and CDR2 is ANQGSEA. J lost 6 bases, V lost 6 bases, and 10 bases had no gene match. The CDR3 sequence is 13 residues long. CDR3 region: CSVAEQGPNGYTF. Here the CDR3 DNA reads TGCAGCGTCGCCGAACAGGGGCCCAATGGCTACACCTTC. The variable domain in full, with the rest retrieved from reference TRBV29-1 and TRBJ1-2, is SAVISQKPSRDICQRGTSLTIQCQVDSQVTMMFWYRQQPGQSLTLIATANQGSEATYESGFVIDKFPISRPNLTFSTLTVSNMSPEDSSIYLCSVAEQGPNGYTFGSGTRLTVV.

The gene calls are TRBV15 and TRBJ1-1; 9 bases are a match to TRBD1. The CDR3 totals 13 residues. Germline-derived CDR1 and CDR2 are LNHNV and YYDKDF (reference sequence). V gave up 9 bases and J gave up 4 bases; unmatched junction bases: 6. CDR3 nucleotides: TGTGCCACTTGGGGGACAGGGCTCACTGAAGCTTTCTTT. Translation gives CATWGTGLTEAFF.

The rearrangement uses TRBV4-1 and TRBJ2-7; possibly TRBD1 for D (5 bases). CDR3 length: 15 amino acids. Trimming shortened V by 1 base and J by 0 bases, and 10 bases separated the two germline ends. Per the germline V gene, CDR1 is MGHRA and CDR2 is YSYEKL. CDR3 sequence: CASSQAPDSSYEQYF. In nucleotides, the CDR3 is TGCGCCAGCAGCCAAGCGCCCGACAGCTCCTACGAGCAGTACTTC.

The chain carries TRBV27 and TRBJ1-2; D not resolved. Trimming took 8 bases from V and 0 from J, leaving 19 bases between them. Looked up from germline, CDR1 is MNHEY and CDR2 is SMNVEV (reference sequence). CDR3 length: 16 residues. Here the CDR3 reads CASGHSPTLANYGYTF. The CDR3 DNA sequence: TGTGCCAGCGGCCACTCCCCCACCCTAGCTAACTATGGCTACACCTTC.